A single sample is the source of the 19 T cell receptor beta chains below, sequenced in a study of beta chain features in type 1 diabetes (dated by TCRdb to 2016 to 2019). Library method: the immunoSEQ multiplex PCR assay. The entire isolated RNA was reverse transcribed using the High Capacity cDNA Reverse Transcription Kit, and thus expressed TCRB transcripts were sequenced. TCRdb mirrors the immuneACCESS table, restricted to in-frame sequences. Some clones are absent from its copies; in checked studies, under half trace to an unresolved V gene, and the reason for the others is unknown. The sample records around 500,000 clones, roughly an eighth of which are singletons. The ten largest clones represent about 0.042% of the sample. Sequenced material: naive CD4+ T cells from blood. The intended sense of this specimen's cell subset or site label: true naive CD4+ T cells. These receptors were obtained from a woman under 30 in good health.

V usage is TRBV11-3 and J usage is TRBJ2-4, with D uncertain. The CDR3 is 15 residues long. V lost 5 bases to trimming and J lost 0 bases, with 11 bases between them. Per the germline V gene, CDR1 is SGHNT and CDR2 is YENEEA. The CDR3 DNA reads TGTGCCAGCAGCCCGATATGGCTAGCCAAAAACATTCAGTACTTC. Protein product: CASSPIWLAKNIQYF.

In nucleotides, the CDR3 is TGCAGTGCTTGGGTAGAAAACACCATATATTTT. Translated: CSAWVENTIYF. The V and J genes are TRBV20-1 and TRBJ1-3; D uncertain. Germline V gene data show CDR1 as DFQATT and CDR2 as SNEGSKA (reference sequence). With 5 bases removed from V and 6 bases from J, the gap between germline ends came to 8 bases. This CDR3 spans 11 amino acids.

The rearrangement joins TRBV7-9 to TRBJ2-4, with TRBD1 identical over 10 bases. The trim removed 6 bases at V and 6 bases at J, leaving 5 bases unmatched. This CDR3 is 14 amino acids long. Germline V gives CDR1 SEHNR, CDR2 FQNEAQ (reference sequence). CDR3 sequence (DNA): TGTGCCAGCAGTTCGACAGGGGGCAGAAACATTCAGTACTTC. Translated: CASSSTGGRNIQYF.

This clone was picked up a small number of times. V usage is TRBV5-1 and J usage is TRBJ2-5, with D unclear. With 1 base removed from V and 0 bases from J, the gap between germline ends came to 10 bases. The V gene's germline CDR1 is SGHRS and CDR2 YFSETQ. The CDR3 is 15 amino acids. The CDR3 spells CASSLLGSYQETQYF. As DNA, the CDR3 is TGCGCCAGCAGCTTGCTGGGCTCATACCAAGAGACCCAGTACTTC.

The V gene is TRBV21-1, the J gene TRBJ2-6; the D call TRBD1 from the table was never checked on the DNA. TRBV21-1 is reported as a pseudogene. The CDR3 is 20 amino acids. The CDR3 DNA reads TGTGCCAGCAGCAGCACGGCCGGGACAGGGCCTCTTTCTGGGGCCAACGTCCTGACTTTC. This codes for CASSSTAGTGPLSGANVLTF.

The chain carries TRBV25-1 and TRBJ2-1; 8 bases line up with TRBD1. This CDR3 contains 15 residues. Germline V gives CDR1 MGHDK, CDR2 SYGVNS. With 5 bases clipped from V and 8 bases from J, the junction kept 11 bases outside the gene matches. The CDR3 nucleotides read TGTGCCAGCAGTCTTAACAGGGGGATTGGGGATGAGCAGTTCTTC. It yields the protein CASSLNRGIGDEQFF.

This clone was observed a handful of times. Other DNA sequences in the same sample also yield this CDR3. V usage is TRBV5-1 and J usage is TRBJ2-2; the D is unclear. Germline CDR1 SGHRS, CDR2 YFSETQ. The V end was cut by 4 bases, the J end by 4 bases, with 8 bases between. The CDR3 totals 13 residues. This chain's CDR3 is CASSLAVTGELFF. The CDR3, as DNA: TGCGCCAGCAGCCTGGCGGTCACCGGGGAGCTGTTTTTT.

The chain recombines TRBV4-2 with TRBJ2-1, with 8 bases lining up with TRBD2. Germline lookup yields CDR1 LGHNA and CDR2 YNFKEQ. The V and J ends lost 1 base and 4 bases, in that order; junction bases with no gene match: 15. This CDR3 region has 19 residues. CDR3 amino acids: CASSQAKTSGGARYNEQFF. CDR3 DNA sequence: TGTGCCAGCAGCCAAGCGAAGACGAGCGGGGGCGCGAGATACAATGAGCAGTTCTTC.

The chain recombines TRBV20-1 with TRBJ2-7; 8 bases align to TRBD1. The CDR3 consists of 11 residues. V was clipped by 5 bases and J by 6 bases; unmatched bases: 3. Germline CDR1 is DFQATT and CDR2 is SNEGSKA (reference sequence). The CDR3 DNA sequence: TGCAGTGCTGTCGACAGGGGCGAGCAGTACGTC. As protein: CSAVDRGEQYV.

The rearrangement uses TRBV7-2 and TRBJ2-3; D uncertain. With 5 bases removed from V and 1 base from J, the gap between germline ends came to 10 bases. Germline V lookup: CDR1 SGHTA, CDR2 FQGNSA. The CDR3 is 14 amino acids. The CDR3 DNA is TGTGCCAGCAGCCCCGACCTGGGCACAGATACGCAGTATTTT. Amino acids: CASSPDLGTDTQYF. The variable domain in full, completed from reference TRBV7-2 and TRBJ2-3, reads GAGVSQSPSNKVTEKGKDVELRCDPISGHTALYWYRQSLGQGLEFLIYFQGNSAPDKSGLPSDRFSAERTGGSVSTLTIQRTQQEDSAVYLCASSPDLGTDTQYFGPGTRLTVL.

The chain carries TRBV5-1 and TRBJ2-7; D is unclear. Germline CDR1 and CDR2: SGHRS and YFSETQ. This CDR3 contains 15 residues. V was cut by 4 bases and J by 3 bases, with 17 bases left in between. The CDR3 region has the DNA TGCGCCAGCAGCATCCGACCGAGTAACATCTACGAGCAGTACGTC. Its protein is CASSIRPSNIYEQYV.

The genes are TRBV29-1 and TRBJ1-1, with D possibly matching TRBD1 (6 bases). This CDR3 contains 13 residues. V was trimmed by 6 bases and J by 5 bases, leaving 16 bases between them. Germline lookup yields CDR1 SQVTM and CDR2 ANQGSEA. The CDR3 DNA reads as TGCAGCGTCGGAGTCATAGGGGGGACTGAAGCTTTCTTT. Protein: CSVGVIGGTEAFF.

Only a few counts were recorded for this clone. Other nucleotide sequences from this sample produce the same CDR3. The chain is built from TRBV7-2 and TRBJ2-4, with D unresolved. Germline CDR1 and CDR2: SGHTA and FQGNSA. Trimming pared 5 bases from V and 0 bases from J, leaving 8 bases between. There are 14 residues in the CDR3. The CDR3 protein is CASSPALAKNIQYF. The CDR3 DNA is TGTGCCAGCAGCCCCGCTTTAGCCAAAAACATTCAGTACTTC.

This sequence joins TRBV29-1 and TRBJ2-7; no clear D gene. V was cut by 4 bases and J by 2 bases, with 12 bases left in between. The germline V gene has CDR1 SQVTM and CDR2 ANQGSEA. This CDR3 has 13 residues. Here the CDR3 DNA reads TGCAGCGTTGTATTTCAGTCCGCCTACGAGCAGTACTTC. Amino acid sequence: CSVVFQSAYEQYF.

The V gene is TRBV18, the J gene TRBJ1-4; no clear D gene. Deletions cut 3 bases from V and 7 bases from J, with 12 bases between. The CDR3 sequence is 14 residues long. CDR1 and CDR2 from the germline V gene are KGHSH and LQKENI. In DNA form, the CDR3 reads TGTGCCAGCTCACCCGACCCTACCGGTGAAAAACTGTTTTTT. It encodes CASSPDPTGEKLFF.

V gene TRBV29-1 combines with J gene TRBJ1-5, with no clear D. V was cut by 7 bases and J by 4 bases, with 14 bases left in between. Germline CDR1 reads SQVTM; CDR2 reads ANQGSEA. This CDR3 comprises 13 residues. CDR3 DNA: TGCAGCGCCAGCCCGGCGCTAAATCAGCCCCAGCATTTT. It translates to CSASPALNQPQHF.

The chain links TRBV10-2 to TRBJ1-2; tentatively, D is TRBD1 (5 bases). From germline, CDR1 is WSHSY and CDR2 SAAADI. The CDR3 has 15 amino acids. The V and J ends lost 5 bases and 8 bases respectively, with 21 bases between them. Written as DNA, the CDR3 is TGCGCCAGCAGTTACCCGGGACCTCAACTTTACGGCTACACCTTC. Its protein is CASSYPGPQLYGYTF.

A word on this clone: Other DNA variants within this sample encode the same CDR3. The rearrangement uses TRBV29-1 and TRBJ2-1; D not resolved. Trimming took off 3 bases at V and 12 bases at J, with 12 bases between the two ends. CDR1 and CDR2 from the germline V gene are SQVTM and ANQGSEA. The CDR3 runs to 11 residues. As DNA, the CDR3 is TGCAGCGTTGAGGACCCGGCGATGCAGTTCTTC. Its protein is CSVEDPAMQFF.

The J gene is TRBJ1-2, the V gene TRBV5-1; no clear D gene. CDR3 size: 15 residues. Germline loops: CDR1 SGHRS, CDR2 YFSETQ. V lost 0 bases and J lost 5, with 14 bases in between. CDR3 loop: CASSLEAPDRYGYTF. The DNA of the CDR3 is TGCGCCAGCAGCTTGGAGGCTCCAGATCGGTATGGCTACACCTTC.